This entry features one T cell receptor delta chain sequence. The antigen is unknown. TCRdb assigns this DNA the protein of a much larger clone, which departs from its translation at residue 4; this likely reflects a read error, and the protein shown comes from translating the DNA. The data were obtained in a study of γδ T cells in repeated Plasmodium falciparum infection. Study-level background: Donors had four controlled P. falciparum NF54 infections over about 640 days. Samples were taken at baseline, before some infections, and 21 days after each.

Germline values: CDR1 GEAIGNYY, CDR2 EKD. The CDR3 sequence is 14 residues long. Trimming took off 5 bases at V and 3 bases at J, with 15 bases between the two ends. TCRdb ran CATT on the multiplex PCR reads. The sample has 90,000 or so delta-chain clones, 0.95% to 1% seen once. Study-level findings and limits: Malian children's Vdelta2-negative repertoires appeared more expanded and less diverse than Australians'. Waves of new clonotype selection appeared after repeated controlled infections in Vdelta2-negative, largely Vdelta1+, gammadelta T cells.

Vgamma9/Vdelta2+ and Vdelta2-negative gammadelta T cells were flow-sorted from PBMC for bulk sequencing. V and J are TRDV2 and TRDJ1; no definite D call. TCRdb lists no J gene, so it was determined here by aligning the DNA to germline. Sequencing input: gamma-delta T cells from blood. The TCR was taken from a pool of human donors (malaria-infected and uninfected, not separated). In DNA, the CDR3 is TGTGCCTGTGGCCCATTGGTGTCAGCCGATAAACTCATCTTT. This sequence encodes CACGPLVSADKLIF.